This paragraph covers one T cell receptor beta chain sequence. This record comes from a study of blood T cell repertoires in COVID-19. Background on the study: Acute-phase and convalescent COVID-19 samples originated in the United States, Italy and Spain.

Original data processing: Amplification with reference gene primers provided the estimates of nucleated cell counts. Using immunoSEQ multiplex PCR, the repertoire was profiled, and TCRdb retains in-frame clones only, with some absent. V and J calls and clone size are given by that table; D and trimming were obtained from the DNA. The sample has 250,000 or so clones; 70% to 90% are singletons. The sequence was collected from a woman in her sixties with active or convalescent COVID-19. The specimen sequenced was peripheral blood.

As DNA, the CDR3 is TGTGCCAGTCTTCCCGGGAACCTCTATGGCTACACCTTC. It specifies CASLPGNLYGYTF. J is TRBJ1-2 and V is TRBV28; D uncertain. The CDR3 consists of 13 residues. V was trimmed by 9 bases and J by 4 bases, leaving 15 bases between them. Germline CDR1 MDHEN, CDR2 SYDVKM.